One and the same sample provided the 32 T cell receptor beta chains below, sequenced in a study of CD8 T cells in Susac syndrome. Random-hexamer reverse transcription was applied to about 0.45 to 1 ug RNA. TCRdb passed the immunoSEQ multiplex PCR reads through MiXCR, listing each CDR3 protein once. The sample records about 430,000 distinct CDR3 sequences, around 83% being singletons. The sample was CD8+ T cells from PBMCs. The receptors were sampled from a human donor with multiple sclerosis.

The J gene is TRBJ2-2, the V gene TRBV7-6; D is ambiguous. This CDR3 is 11 amino acids long. Germline-derived CDR1 and CDR2 are SGHVS and FNYEAQ. Trimming stripped 6 bases from V and 6 bases from J, with 5 bases between. CDR3 protein: CASSRSGELFF. The CDR3 nucleotides are TGTGCCAGCAGTAGGTCCGGGGAGCTGTTTTTT.

The V gene is TRBV27, the J gene TRBJ1-2; D possibly corresponds to TRBD1 (5 bases). The CDR3 totals 14 residues. Looked up from germline, CDR1 is MNHEY and CDR2 is SMNVEV (reference sequence). Trimming shortened V by 5 bases and J by 8 bases, and 18 bases separated the two germline ends. CDR3 DNA sequence: TGTGCCAGCAGTCCTACCGGGACTCTTCAAGGCTACACCTTC. It encodes CASSPTGTLQGYTF.

The gene calls are TRBV6-2 or TRBV6-3 and TRBJ2-1; D remains ambiguous. The CDR3 contains 13 residues. Trimming removed 2 bases from V and 8 bases from J, with 10 bases in between. Germline V gene data show CDR1 as MNHEY and CDR2 as SVGEGT. The chain's CDR3 is CASSYRDRYEQFF. In nucleotides, the CDR3 is TGTGCCAGCAGTTACAGGGATCGGTATGAGCAGTTCTTC.

The chain is built from TRBV6-5 and TRBJ2-1; tentative D call: TRBD2 (5 bases). The CDR3 sequence is 15 residues long. CDR1 and CDR2 from the germline V gene are MNHEY and SVGAGI. The V end was cut by 2 bases, the J end by 0 bases, with 8 bases between. The CDR3 coding sequence is TGTGCCAGCAGTTACGCGCGGGCCTCCTACAATGAGCAGTTCTTC. It yields the protein CASSYARASYNEQFF.

This rearrangement joins TRBV4-1 to TRBJ2-7, with a tentative D call TRBD2 (6 bases). CDR3 length: 15 residues. Trimming pared 1 base from V and 5 bases from J, leaving 15 bases between. Germline CDR1 MGHRA, CDR2 YSYEKL. CDR3: CASSQVWDSGDEQYF. Written as DNA, the CDR3 is TGCGCCAGCAGCCAAGTTTGGGACTCCGGGGACGAGCAGTACTTC.

V is TRBV2 and J is TRBJ1-1; D gene unclear. Germline V gene sequence: CDR1 SNHLY, CDR2 FYNNEI. Trimming stripped 6 bases from V and 0 bases from J, with 5 bases between. CDR3 length equals 12 residues. The CDR3, as DNA: TGTGCCAGCAGACAGCTGAACACTGAAGCTTTCTTT. It is translated as CASRQLNTEAFF.

The chain has TRBV20-1 and TRBJ2-3, with 10 bases lining up with TRBD2. This CDR3 contains 14 residues. J lost 4 bases, V lost 6 bases, and 7 bases had no gene match. Germline V gene lookup returns CDR1 DFQATT and CDR2 SNEGSKA (reference sequence). CDR3 bases: TGCAGTGCACCGGGACTAGCGTCCTCAGATACGCAGTATTTT. Protein: CSAPGLASSDTQYF.

The chain combines TRBV30 with TRBJ2-2; the D is unclear. Germline V CDR1 and CDR2: GTSNPN, SVGIG (reference sequence). CDR3 length equals 12 residues. Trimming took off 2 bases at V and 6 bases at J, with 7 bases between the two ends. CDR3 sequence reads: CAWSQSAGELFF. In DNA, the CDR3 is TGTGCCTGGAGTCAGTCTGCCGGGGAGCTGTTTTTT.

The V gene is TRBV24-1, the J gene TRBJ2-3, with no clear D. Germline V lookup: CDR1 KGHDR, CDR2 SFDVKD. The ends were cut back, 3 bases at V and 4 bases at J, with 4 bases in the middle. The CDR3 runs 12 residues. The CDR3 loop reads CATSDESDTQYF. Here the CDR3 DNA reads TGTGCCACCAGTGATGAATCAGATACGCAGTATTTT.

The chain uses TRBV20-1 and TRBJ2-1; the D is unclear. The germline V and J ends were trimmed by 4 bases and 5 bases, with 9 bases remaining between them. Germline assignment: CDR1 DFQATT and CDR2 SNEGSKA (reference sequence). The CDR3 sequence is 12 residues long. CDR3 residues: CSAISDNNEQFF. The CDR3 DNA reads TGCAGTGCTATATCAGATAACAATGAGCAGTTCTTC.

J is TRBJ1-1 and V is TRBV30; tentatively, D is TRBD1 (6 bases). This CDR3 comprises 14 residues. CDR1 GTSNPN and CDR2 SVGIG come from the germline V gene (reference sequence). The V end lost 1 base, the J end lost 7 bases, and 16 bases lay between the germline ends. The CDR3 nucleotides read TGTGCCTGGAGTGCCTGGGCTGGAGGGGGTGAAGCTTTCTTT. Protein: CAWSAWAGGGEAFF.

The rearrangement joins TRBV13 to TRBJ2-1; tentative D call: TRBD1 (6 bases). The CDR3 is 16 amino acids. Trimming removed 5 bases at V and 8 bases at J, with 22 bases between. The germline CDR1 and CDR2 sequences are PRHDT and FYEKMQ (reference sequence). This CDR3 is CASSARQGLIVYEQFF. The CDR3 DNA reads as TGTGCCAGCAGCGCCCGGCAGGGGCTGATCGTCTATGAGCAGTTCTTC. Together with reference TRBV13 and TRBJ2-1, the CDR3 gives the full variable domain: AAGVIQSPRHLIKEKRETATLKCYPIPRHDTVYWYQQGPGQDPQFLISFYEKMQSDKGSIPDRFSAQQFSDYHSELNMSSLELGDSALYFCASSARQGLIVYEQFFGPGTRLTVL.

This clonotype turned up a few times. The chain has TRBV9 and TRBJ1-1, with TRBD1 matching 8 bases. CDR1 SGDLS and CDR2 YYNGEE come from the germline V gene. Trimming took 2 bases from V and 11 from J; bases not matched to a gene: 14. There are 15 residues in the CDR3. CDR3 protein: CASSVGPGGKPEAFF. For the CDR3, the DNA is TGTGCCAGCAGCGTGGGGCCAGGGGGCAAACCGGAGGCTTTCTTT.

V gene TRBV5-1 combines with J gene TRBJ1-1; D uncertain. V was clipped by 4 bases and J by 2 bases, with 15 bases between them. Germline V gene data show CDR1 as SGHRS and CDR2 as YFSETQ. This CDR3 region has 15 residues. The CDR3 reads CASSVDRPPNTEAFF. The CDR3 DNA reads TGCGCCAGCAGCGTGGACCGTCCGCCCAACACTGAAGCTTTCTTT.

This rearrangement joins TRBV2 to TRBJ2-5; D unresolved. The CDR3 runs to 13 residues. With 3 bases removed from V and 3 bases from J, the gap between germline ends came to 8 bases. Per germline, CDR1 SNHLY and CDR2 FYNNEI. The CDR3 loop reads CASSDQAEETQYF. Here the CDR3 DNA reads TGTGCCAGCAGTGATCAGGCAGAAGAGACCCAGTACTTC.

The chain uses TRBV4-1 and TRBJ2-1, with TRBD2 as a possible D gene (5 bases). This CDR3 spans 15 amino acids. V was pared by 1 base and J by 6 bases, with 13 bases between. Germline lookup yields CDR1 MGHRA and CDR2 YSYEKL. DNA for the CDR3: TGCGCCAGCAGCCAAGGGCGGGTATGGAGCAATGAGCAGTTCTTC. Translating gives CASSQGRVWSNEQFF.

The CDR3 DNA sequence: TGTGCCAGCAGTTCCAGACTGACTGCTGCCTCCTACAATGAGCAGTTCTTC. Translating gives CASSSRLTAASYNEQFF. The chain has TRBV27 and TRBJ2-1; D not certain. Looked up from germline, CDR1 is MNHEY and CDR2 is SMNVEV (reference sequence). The CDR3 runs 17 residues. Trimming shortened V by 4 bases and J by 0 bases, and 16 bases separated the two germline ends.

The genes are TRBV12-3 or TRBV12-4 and TRBJ1-4; no clear D. There are 11 residues in the CDR3. Trimming pared 6 bases from V and 11 bases from J, leaving 10 bases between. The CDR3 protein is CASSLGHKLFF. CDR3 nucleotides: TGTGCCAGCAGCCTGGGTCACAAACTGTTTTTT.

This chain uses TRBV2 with TRBJ2-7, with 9 bases that match TRBD1. CDR1 SNHLY and CDR2 FYNNEI come from the germline V gene. This CDR3 spans 16 amino acids. V shed 6 bases, J shed 2 bases, and the junction held 11 bases outside the gene matches. CDR3 amino acids: CASRMAGTGRTYEQYF. The CDR3 region has the DNA TGTGCCAGCAGGATGGCCGGGACAGGGAGGACCTACGAGCAGTACTTC.

The CDR3, as DNA: TGTGCCAGCAGTTACCCGACTAGCGGGAGGTCCTTACCCTACAATGAGCAGTTCTTC. It specifies CASSYPTSGRSLPYNEQFF. The chain has TRBV6-5 and TRBJ2-1; TRBD2 matches at 13 bases. Germline assignment: CDR1 MNHEY and CDR2 SVGAGI. This CDR3 contains 19 residues. Trimming at V came to 2 bases and at J to 2 bases, leaving 9 bases not matched to a gene.

The V call is TRBV27, the J call TRBJ2-7, with D maybe TRBD2 (7 bases). Germline V CDR1 and CDR2: MNHEY, SMNVEV (reference sequence). Trimming took 6 bases from V and 0 from J, leaving 27 bases between them. The CDR3 contains 19 residues. CDR3 DNA: TGTGCCAGCAGGCTAAGGGGGGGCTCTGCATCCTTCAGCTCCTACGAGCAGTACTTC. Translation gives CASRLRGGSASFSSYEQYF.

The V and J genes are TRBV20-1 and TRBJ1-1, with D tentatively TRBD1 (5 bases). The V gene's germline CDR1 is DFQATT and CDR2 SNEGSKA (reference sequence). This CDR3 has 11 amino acids. The V gene lost 4 bases and the J gene lost 6 bases, with 9 bases spanning the gap. The CDR3 DNA reads TGCAGTGCTACGTGGGGGTCTGAAGCTTTCTTT. As protein: CSATWGSEAFF.

This clonotype has more than one count but fewer than ten. This chain joins TRBV28 and TRBJ1-5, with TRBD1 matching over 9 bases. The CDR3 sequence is 16 residues long. V trimming: 1 base; J trimming: 5 bases; junction bases outside the gene matches: 6. From germline, CDR1 is MDHEN and CDR2 SYDVKM. The CDR3 DNA follows: TGTGCCAGCAGTTTATCCACGGACAGGGGTCATCAGCCCCAGCATTTT. Amino acids: CASSLSTDRGHQPQHF.

The V and J genes are TRBV10-3 and TRBJ1-1; the D gene is possibly TRBD1 (5 bases). The CDR3 spans 15 residues. The germline V gene encodes CDR1 ENHRY and CDR2 SYGVKD. Trimming shortened V by 3 bases and J by 4 bases, and 15 bases separated the two germline ends. For the CDR3, the DNA is TGTGCCATCAGTGATCCCAGGGTAGGAATCACTGAAGCTTTCTTT. The encoded protein is CAISDPRVGITEAFF.

The chain joins TRBV29-1 to TRBJ2-5, with 9 positions matching TRBD2. The trim removed 4 bases at V and 5 bases at J, leaving 8 bases unmatched. Germline assignment: CDR1 SQVTM and CDR2 ANQGSEA. The CDR3 runs to 14 residues. CDR3 sequence (DNA): TGCAGCGTTGTGGGGACTAGCCCGGCGGAGACCCAGTACTTC. This sequence encodes CSVVGTSPAETQYF.

Here the CDR3 DNA reads TGTGCCAGGGGGAAGGGGACAGGGGGCGCAGATACGCAGTATTTT. Its protein is CARGKGTGGADTQYF. This chain links TRBV2 with TRBJ2-3; 12 positions agree with TRBD1. The CDR3 length is 15 residues. With 9 bases clipped from V and 4 bases from J, the junction kept 8 bases outside the gene matches. From germline, CDR1 is SNHLY and CDR2 FYNNEI. Full variable domain (outside the CDR3, taken from reference TRBV2 and TRBJ2-3): EPEVTQTPSHQVTQMGQEVILRCVPISNHLYFYWYRQILGQKVEFLVSFYNNEISEKSEIFDDQFSVERPDGSNFTLKIRSTKLEDSAMYFCARGKGTGGADTQYFGPGTRLTVL.

The sample holds a few counts of this clonotype. This rearrangement joins TRBV6-5 to TRBJ1-2; D ambiguous. Germline-derived CDR1 and CDR2 are MNHEY and SVGAGI. V lost 2 bases and J 6 bases, leaving 13 bases between the germline ends. The CDR3 extends over 14 amino acids. Here the CDR3 reads CASSYGPHPNGYTF. In nucleotides, the CDR3 is TGTGCCAGCAGTTACGGCCCACACCCCAATGGCTACACCTTC.

The chain is built from TRBV4-1 and TRBJ1-1; no reliable D call. V lost 0 bases, J lost 3 bases, and 5 bases lay in between. The CDR3 is 13 residues long. Per germline, CDR1 MGHRA and CDR2 YSYEKL. Here the CDR3 reads CASSQETHTEAFF. The DNA of the CDR3 is TGCGCCAGCAGCCAAGAAACGCACACTGAAGCTTTCTTT.

The sample holds one count of this clonotype. J is TRBJ1-6 and V is TRBV6-5; D possibly corresponds to TRBD1 (5 bases). Per the germline V gene, CDR1 is MNHEY and CDR2 is SVGAGI. Trimming removed 2 bases at V and 3 bases at J, with 5 bases between. The CDR3 extends over 14 amino acids. DNA for the CDR3: TGTGCCAGCAGTTACAGGGGCTATAATTCACCCCTCCACTTT. Its translation is CASSYRGYNSPLHF.

This chain uses TRBV29-1 with TRBJ2-1; D unclear. This CDR3 spans 14 amino acids. The V gene lost 3 bases and the J gene lost 6 bases, with 15 bases spanning the gap. CDR1 SQVTM and CDR2 ANQGSEA come from the germline V gene. CDR3 nucleotide sequence: TGCAGCGTTGAGGGCAGATTAGGGTCCAATGAGCAGTTCTTC. Translation: CSVEGRLGSNEQFF.

The CDR3 spells CASSPRPSKGNEQFF. The CDR3 nucleotides are TGTGCCAGCAGCCCACGTCCCTCCAAGGGCAATGAGCAGTTCTTC. The V gene is TRBV28, the J gene TRBJ2-1; no definite D call. Trimming removed 6 bases from V and 6 bases from J, with 18 bases in between. Looked up from germline, CDR1 is MDHEN and CDR2 is SYDVKM. The CDR3 length is 15 residues. Based on the CDR3 plus reference TRBV28 and TRBJ2-1, the full variable domain is DVKVTQSSRYLVKRTGEKVFLECVQDMDHENMFWYRQDPGLGLRLIYFSYDVKMKEKGDIPEGYSVSREKKERFSLILESASTNQTSMYLCASSPRPSKGNEQFFGPGTRLTVL.

This clonotype was picked up one time. This chain links TRBV6-1 with TRBJ2-7; D remains unclear. Germline lookup yields CDR1 MNHNS and CDR2 SASEGT. The CDR3 contains 14 residues. The V end was cut by 0 bases, the J end by 0 bases, with 6 bases between. This CDR3 reads CASSEALISYEQYF. In DNA, the CDR3 is TGTGCCAGCAGTGAAGCGCTAATCTCCTACGAGCAGTACTTC.